This T cell receptor beta chain is from a study of STAT3 mutations in large granular lymphocyte leukemia. Study context: More than half of T-LGLL patients received immunosuppressive therapy.

A word on this clone: The target antigen is unknown.

Study-wide results and limits: At least one immunodominant TCR beta clonotype appeared in every T-cell large granular lymphocyte leukemia patient.

TCRbeta libraries averaged roughly 40,000 productive templates per sample. Profiling relied on immunoSEQ multiplex PCR, and the TCRdb table lists in-frame clones only, not all of them. The data hold approximately 5,700 clones, with 77% observed a single time. This clonotype was obtained from a man aged 40-49 years with T-cell large granular lymphocyte leukemia. Some clones in this sample may be carry-over from other donors' samples. The sample consisted of peripheral blood mononuclear cells.

This CDR3 reads CASSRTRENTEAFF. Written as DNA, the CDR3 is TGTGCCAGTAGTAGGACGCGGGAGAACACTGAAGCTTTCTTT. V and J are TRBV19 and TRBJ1-1; D gene unclear. CDR1 LNHDA and CDR2 SQIVND come from the germline V gene (reference sequence). V was cut by 4 bases and J by 1 base, with 10 bases left in between. The CDR3 is 14 amino acids.